This T cell receptor (beta chain) derives from a study of shared clonotypes between healthy human individuals. The protocol was immunoSEQ multiplex PCR, while the TCRdb copy is restricted to in-frame clones and leaves out a portion. The sample includes approximately 530,000 clones, 90% to 96% seen only once; the top ten take 0.06%. The germline gives CDR1 SGHDT, CDR2 YYEEEE. With 0 bases removed from V and 1 base from J, the gap between germline ends came to 16 bases. The CDR3 extends over 17 amino acids. The chain links TRBV5-6 to TRBJ1-1; perhaps TRBD1 as D (6 bases). The source material was naive CD4+ T cells sorted from blood. As to subset: CD45RA+ positively selected. This TCR was sampled from a woman in her 30s in good health. CDR3 in DNA: TGTGCCAGCAGCTTGGAGAGACAGGTTCGTCGGAACACTGAAGCTTTCTTT. Amino acids: CASSLERQVRRNTEAFF.